Shown below are 20 T cell receptor beta chains from a single sample sequenced in a study of shared clonotypes between healthy human individuals. The naive CD8 fraction comprised CD45RO-negative cells positively selected for CCR7 and excluded terminally differentiated effector memory CD45RA+ cells. The repertoire was sequenced with immunoSEQ multiplex PCR; TCRdb's copy has only in-frame clones and lacks some. The table has some 2,100,000 clones, around 93% seen once. Sequences were obtained from naive CD8+ T cells from PBMCs. The receptors shown here come from a man in his late teens or twenties in good health. Some clones in this sample may be carry-over from other donors' samples.

The CDR3 loop reads CASRMTSGRIYEQYF. The CDR3 DNA reads as TGTGCCAGCAGGATGACTAGCGGGAGAATCTACGAGCAGTACTTC. The chain uses TRBV6-1 and TRBJ2-7; 12 bases agree with TRBD2. The CDR3 has 15 residues. Germline lookup yields CDR1 MNHNS and CDR2 SASEGT. V lost 6 bases to trimming and J lost 3 bases; unmatched junction nucleotides: 6.

Of note for this clone: Within the sample, other DNA sequences also encode this same CDR3. The V and J genes are TRBV7-9 and TRBJ1-4; D gene uncertain. Germline CDR1 and CDR2: SEHNR and FQNEAQ (reference sequence). The CDR3 contains 14 residues. V lost 5 bases and J 4 bases, leaving 11 bases between the germline ends. The CDR3 protein is CASSLTGYNEKLFF. CDR3 nucleotide sequence: TGTGCCAGCAGCCTGACGGGATATAATGAAAAACTGTTTTTT.

V gene TRBV5-8 combines with J gene TRBJ1-1; D unresolved. V gave up 2 bases and J gave up 0 bases, with 5 bases separating them. CDR1 is SGHTS and CDR2 is YDEGEE in the germline V gene. This CDR3 is built from 13 residues. CDR3 DNA sequence: TGTGCCAGCAGCTTCGCAGTGAACACTGAAGCTTTCTTT. The encoded protein is CASSFAVNTEAFF. The full variable domain, completed using reference TRBV5-8 and TRBJ1-1, is EAGVTQSPTHLIKTRGQQATLRCSPISGHTSVYWYQQALGLGLQFLLWYDEGEERNRGNFPPRFSGRQFPNYSSELNVNALELEDSALYLCASSFAVNTEAFFGQGTRLTVV.

This clone was seen a few times. The J gene is TRBJ1-2, the V gene TRBV30; maybe TRBD1 (5 bases). Germline CDR1 GTSNPN, CDR2 SVGIG (reference sequence). Trimming stripped 3 bases from V and 3 bases from J, with 5 bases between. The length of the CDR3 is 11 residues. The CDR3 DNA reads as TGTGCCTGGAGGACAGACTATGGCTACACCTTC. Translating it yields CAWRTDYGYTF. Drawing the rest from reference TRBV30 and TRBJ1-2, the complete variable domain is SQTIHQWPATLVQPVGSPLSLECTVEGTSNPNLYWYRQAAGRGLQLLFYSVGIGQISSEVPQNLSASRPQDRQFILSSKKLLLSDSGFYLCAWRTDYGYTFGSGTRLTVV.

This chain uses TRBV15 with TRBJ1-3, with D perhaps matching TRBD1 (5 bases). CDR3 length: 12 residues. Per germline, CDR1 LNHNV and CDR2 YYDKDF (reference sequence). V dropped 11 bases and J dropped 4 bases, with 12 bases sitting between them. CDR3 DNA: TGTGCCGTAGGGGTGGGAGGAAACACCATATATTTT. Translating gives CAVGVGGNTIYF.

The chain joins TRBV7-2 to TRBJ2-1; 7 nucleotides align to TRBD1. The CDR3 is 15 amino acids. The ends lost 3 bases at V and 8 bases at J; junction bases unmatched: 10. Germline assignment: CDR1 SGHTA and CDR2 FQGNSA. CDR3 loop: CASSLGPRQGDEQFF. CDR3 in DNA: TGTGCCAGCAGCTTGGGCCCCCGACAGGGCGATGAGCAGTTCTTC.

Remarks on this clone: Different DNA sequences within this sample yield the same CDR3. The chain carries TRBV4-1 and TRBJ2-7; D is uncertain. With 1 base removed from V and 3 bases from J, the gap between germline ends came to 7 bases. This CDR3 has 13 amino acids. Germline CDR1 and CDR2: MGHRA and YSYEKL. The CDR3, as DNA: TGCGCCAGCAGCCAAGTAGCTAGCTACGAGCAGTACTTC. Its protein product is CASSQVASYEQYF.

This clone was picked up one time. The chain carries TRBV7-3 and TRBJ2-7; 9 positions agree with TRBD1. Germline values: CDR1 SGHTA, CDR2 FQGTGA. The trim removed 5 bases at V and 2 bases at J, leaving 10 bases unmatched. The CDR3 contains 16 residues. The CDR3 DNA reads as TGTGCCAGCAGCCCGGGACAGGGATACCCTCCCTACGAGCAGTACTTC. Residues: CASSPGQGYPPYEQYF.

The table lists this clone with a few counts. Additional DNA sequences in this sample encode the identical CDR3. This chain uses TRBV28 with TRBJ1-5; no reliable D call. CDR1 and CDR2 from the germline V gene are MDHEN and SYDVKM. This CDR3 is built from 12 residues. Trimming removed 2 bases at V and 4 bases at J, with 3 bases between. CDR3 in amino acids: CASSLGNQPQHF. CDR3 in DNA: TGTGCCAGCAGTTTAGGGAATCAGCCCCAGCATTTT.

This clone was counted a single time. This sequence joins TRBV7-6 and TRBJ1-1; perhaps TRBD1 as D (6 bases). V was clipped by 5 bases and J by 5 bases, with 21 bases between them. This CDR3 has 16 amino acids. CDR1 and CDR2 (germline): SGHVS, FNYEAQ. The CDR3 DNA is TGTGCCAGCAGCCCCTCGGAGGGGGGCTGGGGGACTGAAGCTTTCTTT. Amino acid sequence: CASSPSEGGWGTEAFF.

A word on this clone: Other DNA sequences in the same sample also yield this CDR3. The rearrangement joins TRBV19 to TRBJ2-3, with no clear D. V dropped 5 bases and J dropped 5 bases, with 11 bases sitting between them. CDR1 LNHDA and CDR2 SQIVND come from the germline V gene (reference sequence). The CDR3 runs 13 residues. Here the CDR3 reads CASSPRTRDTQYF. The CDR3 DNA reads as TGTGCCAGTAGTCCTCGGACCAGAGATACGCAGTATTTT.

The CDR3 loop reads CASSPRKRAGETQYF. CDR3 DNA sequence: TGTGCCAGCAGTCCACGTAAGCGCGCAGGGGAGACCCAGTACTTC. This rearrangement joins TRBV27 to TRBJ2-5; possibly TRBD1 for D (5 bases). Germline-derived CDR1 and CDR2 are MNHEY and SMNVEV (reference sequence). V lost 5 bases and J lost 5, with 18 bases in between. The CDR3 runs to 15 residues.

The chain joins TRBV4-3 to TRBJ2-3; D call uncertain. Germline lookup yields CDR1 LGHNA and CDR2 YSLEER. Trimming cost V 4 bases and J 6 bases, with 20 bases left between them. The CDR3 is 16 amino acids. The DNA for the CDR3 is TGCGCCAGCAGCCTCTCCCAACAGTGGCGCCTCGATACGCAGTATTTT. Residues: CASSLSQQWRLDTQYF.

V usage is TRBV15 and J usage is TRBJ1-1; no definite D call. Germline CDR1 and CDR2: LNHNV and YYDKDF (reference sequence). This CDR3 comprises 13 residues. The ends were cut back, 5 bases at V and 4 bases at J, with 11 bases in the middle. The CDR3 protein is CATSPTGSTEAFF. CDR3 nucleotide sequence: TGTGCCACCAGCCCGACTGGGAGCACTGAAGCTTTCTTT. Looking up the rest from reference TRBV15 and TRBJ1-1 gives the full variable domain: DAMVIQNPRYQVTQFGKPVTLSCSQTLNHNVMYWYQQKSSQAPKLLFHYYDKDFNNEADTPDNFQSRRPNTSFCFLDIRSPGLGDTAMYLCATSPTGSTEAFFGQGTRLTVV.

The chain joins TRBV6-1 to TRBJ2-7; the D is unclear. Germline V gene data show CDR1 as MNHNS and CDR2 as SASEGT. The CDR3 spans 15 residues. Deletions cut 0 bases from V and 6 bases from J, with 15 bases between. CDR3 protein: CASSEAVEFYCEQYF. DNA for the CDR3: TGTGCCAGCAGTGAAGCAGTGGAGTTCTATTGCGAGCAGTACTTC.

This rearrangement joins TRBV19 to TRBJ1-4, with D uncertain. The V and J ends lost 2 bases and 5 bases respectively, with 12 bases between them. Germline CDR1 reads LNHDA; CDR2 reads SQIVND (reference sequence). This CDR3 is built from 15 residues. CDR3 region: CASSISPIKNEKLFF. The CDR3 region has the DNA TGTGCCAGTAGTATAAGCCCCATCAAGAATGAAAAACTGTTTTTT.

This clone has just one count. Other nucleotide sequences from this sample produce the same CDR3. This rearrangement joins TRBV5-6 to TRBJ2-3, with 10 positions matching TRBD2. CDR1 is SGHDT and CDR2 is YYEEEE in the germline V gene. The CDR3 is made up of 16 amino acids. J lost 2 bases, V lost 0 bases, and 3 bases had no gene match. CDR3 sequence: CASSLALAGSTDTQYF. The CDR3 bases are TGTGCCAGCAGCTTGGCACTAGCGGGATCCACAGATACGCAGTATTTT.

This chain joins TRBV5-5 and TRBJ1-2; D is unresolved. The length of the CDR3 is 15 residues. V dropped 1 base and J dropped 4 bases, with 14 bases sitting between them. CDR1 and CDR2 (germline): SGHKS, YYEKEE (reference sequence). The CDR3 DNA sequence: TGTGCCAGCAGCTTGCAGACGACACCCCGCTATGGCTACACCTTC. This encodes CASSLQTTPRYGYTF.

This clone was seen just once. J is TRBJ2-1 and V is TRBV19; D is unclear. Germline values: CDR1 LNHDA, CDR2 SQIVND (reference sequence). V dropped 1 base and J dropped 4 bases, with 11 bases sitting between them. The CDR3 sequence is 15 residues long. The CDR3 nucleotides read TGTGCCAGTAGTATAGCCATCGTCCATTACAATGAGCAGTTCTTC. It is translated as CASSIAIVHYNEQFF.

Points on this clone: This CDR3 is also generated by other DNA sequences in the sample. The chain employs TRBV4-1 and TRBJ2-7; 7 bases align to TRBD2. After removal of 1 base from V and 2 bases from J, the junction contained 5 bases not matched to a gene. The V gene's germline CDR1 is MGHRA and CDR2 YSYEKL. The CDR3 extends over 15 amino acids. In nucleotides, the CDR3 is TGCGCCAGCAGCCAAGCCTCGGGAGGACCCTACGAGCAGTACTTC. It yields the protein CASSQASGGPYEQYF.